At least ten counts were recorded for the clone carrying this T cell receptor (beta chain). The antigen is not known. This record belongs to a study of CD8 T cells in ankylosing spondylitis. Study findings and constraints: Earlier literature documents some of the motif variants in reactive arthritis synovial fluid and blood.

Library preparation for TCR beta used quantitative 5'-RACE with molecular barcodes. TCRdb passed the 5' RACE reads through MiXCR, listing each CDR3 protein once. The sample carries fewer than 80,000 distinct CDR3 sequences, less than 6% recorded once. The source is a male donor with ankylosing spondylitis or in good health (not recorded which). The specimen sequenced was blood, either unsorted or a sorted T cell fraction (not recorded which).

CDR3 DNA: TGTGCCAGCAGACAAACCAACAGGGGAAGCTCCTACAATGAGCAGTTCTTC. Translated: CASRQTNRGSSYNEQFF. This chain joins TRBV6-1 and TRBJ2-1; 7 positions match TRBD1. V was clipped by 6 bases and J by 0 bases; unmatched bases: 11. Germline V gene lookup returns CDR1 MNHNS and CDR2 SASEGT. CDR3 length equals 17 residues.